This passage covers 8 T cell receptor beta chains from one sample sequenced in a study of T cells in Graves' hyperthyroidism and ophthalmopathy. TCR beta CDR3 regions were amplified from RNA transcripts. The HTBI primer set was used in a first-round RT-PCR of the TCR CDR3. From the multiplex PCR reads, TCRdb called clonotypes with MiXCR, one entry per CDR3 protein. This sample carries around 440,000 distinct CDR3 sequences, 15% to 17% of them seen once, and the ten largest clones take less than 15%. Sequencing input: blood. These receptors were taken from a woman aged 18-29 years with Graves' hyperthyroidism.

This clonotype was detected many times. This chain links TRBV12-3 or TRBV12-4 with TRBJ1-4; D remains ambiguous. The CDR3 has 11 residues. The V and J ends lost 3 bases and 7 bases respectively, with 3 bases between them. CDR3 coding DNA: TGTGCCAGCAGTTTGAGTGAAAAACTGTTTTTT. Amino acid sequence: CASSLSEKLFF.

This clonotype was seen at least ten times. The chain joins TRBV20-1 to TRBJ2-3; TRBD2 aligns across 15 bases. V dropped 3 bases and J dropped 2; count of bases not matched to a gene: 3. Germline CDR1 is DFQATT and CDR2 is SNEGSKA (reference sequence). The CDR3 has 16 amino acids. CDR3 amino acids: CSARGTSGRNTDTQYF. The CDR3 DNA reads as TGCAGTGCTAGGGGGACTAGCGGGAGGAACACAGATACGCAGTATTTT.

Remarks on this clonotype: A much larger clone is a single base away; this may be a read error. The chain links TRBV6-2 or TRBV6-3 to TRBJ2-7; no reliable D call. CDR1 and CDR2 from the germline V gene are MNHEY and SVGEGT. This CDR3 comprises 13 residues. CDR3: CASGYGFSYEQYF. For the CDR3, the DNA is TGTGCCAGCGGTTACGGGTTCTCCTACGAGCAGTACTTC.

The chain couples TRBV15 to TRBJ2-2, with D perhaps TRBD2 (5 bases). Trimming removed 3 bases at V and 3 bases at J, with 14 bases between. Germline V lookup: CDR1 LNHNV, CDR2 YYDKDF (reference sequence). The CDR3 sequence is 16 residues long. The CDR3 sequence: CATSSPSGSYTGELFF. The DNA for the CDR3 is TGTGCCACCAGCAGTCCGTCGGGGTCATACACCGGGGAGCTGTTTTTT.

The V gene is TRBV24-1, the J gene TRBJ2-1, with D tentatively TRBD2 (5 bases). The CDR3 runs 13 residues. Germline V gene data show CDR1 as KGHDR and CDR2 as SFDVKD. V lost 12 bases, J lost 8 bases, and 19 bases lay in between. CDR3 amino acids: CALRGLAGYEQFF. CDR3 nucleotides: TGTGCCCTCCGGGGATTGGCTGGGTATGAGCAGTTCTTC.

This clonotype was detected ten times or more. CDR3 in amino acids: CASRKDRGINTGELFF. The DNA for the CDR3 is TGTGCCAGCAGAAAGGACAGGGGGATTAACACCGGGGAGCTGTTTTTT. The gene calls are TRBV2 and TRBJ2-2; 10 bases are a match to TRBD1. The CDR3 extends over 16 amino acids. Unmatched junction bases numbered 6, after V lost 6 bases and J lost 2 bases. CDR1 is SNHLY, CDR2 FYNNEI, per germline.

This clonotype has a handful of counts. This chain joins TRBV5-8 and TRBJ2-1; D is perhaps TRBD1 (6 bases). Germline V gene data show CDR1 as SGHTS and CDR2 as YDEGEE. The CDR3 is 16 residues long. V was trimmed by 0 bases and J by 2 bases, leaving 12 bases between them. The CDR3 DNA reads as TGTGCCAGCAGCTTGGATAGCAGGGGTGCCTACAATGAGCAGTTCTTC. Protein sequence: CASSLDSRGAYNEQFF.

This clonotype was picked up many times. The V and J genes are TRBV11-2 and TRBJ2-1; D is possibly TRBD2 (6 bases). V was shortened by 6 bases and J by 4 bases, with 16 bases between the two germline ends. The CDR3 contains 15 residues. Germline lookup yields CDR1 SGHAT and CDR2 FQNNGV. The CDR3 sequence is CASSSISGSYNEQFF. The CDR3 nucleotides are TGTGCCAGCAGTTCTATTAGCGGTTCGTACAATGAGCAGTTCTTC.